This T cell receptor (beta chain) is from a study of T cells in Graves' hyperthyroidism and ophthalmopathy. Template material for amplifying TCR beta CDR3 regions consisted of RNA transcripts. When the TCR CDR3 underwent first-round RT-PCR, the HTBI primer set was used. TCRdb re-called the multiplex PCR reads with MiXCR, one entry per CDR3 protein. This table holds roughly 280,000 distinct CDR3 sequences, approximately 15% found once. Ophthalmopathy in the patients scored at least 3 on Clinical Activity Score and at least 4 on NOSPECS grade, lasting under 3 months. The PBMCs had their origin in roughly 9.8 ml of fresh peripheral blood. This clonotype was found a few times. This TCR was sampled from a woman in her sixties or seventies with Graves' ophthalmopathy. Sequencing used blood.

The chain's CDR3 is CASSLDDFGDTQYF. The CDR3 nucleotides are TGTGCCAGCAGCTTAGATGACTTCGGGGATACGCAGTATTTT. This chain uses TRBV7-9 with TRBJ2-3; D ambiguous. The V gene lost 1 base and the J gene lost 6 bases, with 11 bases spanning the gap. The CDR3 totals 14 residues. In germline, CDR1 is SEHNR, CDR2 FQNEAQ (reference sequence). The full variable domain, its missing parts supplied by reference TRBV7-9 and TRBJ2-3, is DTGVSQNPRHKITKRGQNVTFRCDPISEHNRLYWYRQTLGQGPEFLTYFQNEAQLEKSRLLSDRFSAERPKGSFSTLEIQRTEQGDSAMYLCASSLDDFGDTQYFGPGTRLTVL.